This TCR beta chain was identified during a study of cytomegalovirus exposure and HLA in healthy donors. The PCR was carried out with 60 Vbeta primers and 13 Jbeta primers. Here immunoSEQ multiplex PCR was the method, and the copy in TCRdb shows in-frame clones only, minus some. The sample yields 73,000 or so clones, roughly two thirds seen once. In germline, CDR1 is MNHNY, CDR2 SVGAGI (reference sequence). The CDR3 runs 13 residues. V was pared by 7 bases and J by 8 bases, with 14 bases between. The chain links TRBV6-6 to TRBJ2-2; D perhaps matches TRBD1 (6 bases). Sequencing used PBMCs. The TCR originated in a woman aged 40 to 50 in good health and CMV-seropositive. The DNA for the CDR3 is TGTGCCAGCATGATGGTCCAGGGGGGGGAGCTGTTTTTT. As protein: CASMMVQGGELFF.